The 4 T cell receptor beta chains below come from one sample, sequenced in a study of a mutant IDH1 vaccine in newly diagnosed glioma. TCRdb keeps only in-frame clones here, not all; method: immunoSEQ multiplex PCR. The table shows 50,000 to 60,000 clones, with under 90% occurring only once. Their antigen targets remain unknown. Time point described: week 23, last vaccination. Vaccinated patients received 300 ug of mutant IDH1 20-mer peptide per dose, with topical imiquimod. The sample here was PBMCs, taken from a glioma patient whose treatment included an IDH1 peptide vaccine. The receptor source for this set is a man aged 40-49 years with glioma.

This clone was detected only a few times. The genes are TRBV15 and TRBJ1-4; the match to TRBD1 covers 8 bases. The CDR3 is 14 residues long. The germline V gene encodes CDR1 LNHNV and CDR2 YYDKDF (reference sequence). Germline trimming cut 8 bases from V and 6 bases from J; bases unmatched to any gene: 8. The DNA of the CDR3 is TGTGCCACCTCCGCAGGGGGCGCCGATGAAAAACTGTTTTTT. This gives the protein CATSAGGADEKLFF.

This clone has a handful of counts. The rearrangement links TRBV27 to TRBJ2-3, with 7 bases lining up with TRBD1. Trimming at V came to 6 bases and at J to 5 bases, leaving 8 bases not matched to a gene. The CDR3 has 14 residues. Germline V CDR1 and CDR2: MNHEY, SMNVEV (reference sequence). CDR3 nucleotide sequence: TGTGCCAGCAGCCTAGAGGGGACAGAAGATACGCAGTATTTT. This encodes CASSLEGTEDTQYF.

A single count supports this clone. This rearrangement joins TRBV5-3 to TRBJ1-6; possible D gene TRBD1, 5 bases. TRBV5-3 is identified as an open reading frame with a role that is uncertain. The V end was cut by 5 bases, the J end by 0 bases, with 18 bases between. CDR3 size: 18 residues. The CDR3 is CARSSPGPLSSYNSPLHF. DNA of the CDR3: TGTGCCAGAAGTTCTCCGGGACCGCTTAGCTCCTATAATTCACCCCTCCACTTT.

The table lists this clone with a count of one. This chain links TRBV15 with TRBJ2-1; 10 nucleotides agree with TRBD2. Germline-derived CDR1 and CDR2 are LNHNV and YYDKDF (reference sequence). V was clipped by 5 bases and J by 8 bases; unmatched bases: 9. The CDR3 has 15 residues. CDR3 DNA: TGTGCCACCAGCGGCAGCGGGGGGGCCTCGGATGAGCAGTTCTTC. Translating it yields CATSGSGGASDEQFF.